This TCR beta chain emerged from a study of blood T cells in healthy people across ages. A sample-barcoded 5' primer and a J-beta primer mix were used in a second PCR of roughly 6 to 11 cycles. Every cDNA was tagged by a template-switch adaptor with 12 random nucleotides. A single record per CDR3 protein comes from TCRdb applying MiXCR to the 5' RACE reads. This sample has 980,000 or so distinct CDR3 sequences, with around 46% found just once. Looked up from germline, CDR1 is DFQATT and CDR2 is SNEGSKA (reference sequence). V was clipped by 5 bases and J by 2 bases, with 10 bases between them. The CDR3 length is 14 residues. For every donor, a draw yielded 9.5 to 10 milliliters of peripheral blood.

Input material: blood. This TCR was recovered from a man aged 30 to 39 in good health. The V gene is TRBV20-1, the J gene TRBJ1-6; no reliable D call. CDR3 sequence: CSAPDNPYNSPLHF. In DNA form, the CDR3 reads TGCAGTGCTCCCGACAACCCCTATAATTCACCCCTCCACTTT.